This T cell receptor (beta chain) was observed in a study of HIV-infected children after antiretroviral therapy interruption (dated by TCRdb to the late 2010s). The study in broad terms: The study included eight children, four on planned treatment interruption and four on continuous treatment, and all eight had a CD4+ count above 500 and a viral load below 50 copies/ml. Median age was 9.5 years in the interruption group and over 7 years in the continuous treatment group. Most participating children had recorded exposure to EBV and CMV. In the interruption arm, samples were obtained at week 0, week 12, end of interruption (week 24 or 48), and about 3 years after study end. Continuous-treatment samples were analyzed from corresponding weeks 0, 48 and 150. Alongside measurements of thymic output, TCR repertoires of children on planned treatment interruption were compared with TCR repertoires of children on continuous antiretroviral treatment.

Taken with the paper, the label for treatment or condition translates to: PENTA 11 planned treatment interruption arm or continuous ART arm. The participants, all children from the United Kingdom aged 2 to 15 years, had been on at least three-drug ART for a minimum of 24 weeks. Cryopreserved PBMCs with at least 5 million viable cells were required; a handful of candidate patients were excluded for low viable PBMC yield. Naive CD4+ CD45RA+ CD45RO- T cells were FACS-sorted from thawed PBMCs on a FACSAria III cell sorter. The sorted cells were fixed, and RNA was then extracted with the RNeasy FFPE kit and afterward with the RNeasy Micro kit. Per the germline V gene, SNHLY is the CDR1 and FYNNEI is the CDR2. The germline ends are 8 bases apart after V is trimmed by 0 bases and J by 2 bases. The CDR3 numbers 15 residues from cysteine through phenylalanine. Of the read, only the CDR3 DNA is kept; its 45 bases are in frame from base 1.

Broad study findings and their caveats: The low number of patients is a limitation and the data should be interpreted with caution. An increase in the naive CD4+ Gini coefficient was observed by the end of treatment interruption, suggesting clonal expansion, and a return to baseline was observed by 3 years. Minor non-naive CD45RA+ populations such as EMRA or stem memory cells might have been included among the sorted CD45RA+ naive cells. In the naive CD4+ repertoires of PTI patients, CDR3 sharing between time points dropped after the start of interruption, while many sequences were shared between the end of interruption and 3 years later.

Comment on this clonotype: What this receptor recognizes is not known. One base away there is no much larger clone; base qualities are not given.

Library construction relied on 3' RACE. To correct PCR amplification bias, TCR libraries were generated from RNA with a 3' RACE protocol that used unique molecular identifiers. Amplicon libraries were pooled in groups of up to 12 and sequenced on an Illumina MiSeq using v2 2x250 paired-end chemistry. The paper's processing steps were these. Decombinator was used to process the reads, assigning V and J genes and CDR3 and applying barcode-based correction of errors and PCR bias. Repertoires were subsampled to equal depth before Gini coefficients were calculated with the R ineq package. GLIPH, Hamming distance and a shared triplet metric were used to assess CDR3 similarity. TCRdb reanalyzed the raw reads on its own, using fastp at Q25 for trimming and MiXCR for clone calling, and kept in-frame beta chains. Each CDR3 protein appears once, grouped with its most common genes and DNA. Here the V and J calls rest on TCRdb's processing, not on the authors' analysis. This sample lists approximately 95,000 distinct CDR3 sequences; 6.9% were detected once. The ten most abundant clones make up 1.1% of the sample.

Rearrangement joined TRBV2 to TRBJ2-1, and perhaps TRBD1 as D gene, on 5 matching bases. The source was CD45RA+ CD4+ T cells from PBMCs, pooled from several time points, collected from a donor given antiretroviral therapy, either interrupted or continuous. The sample's cell subset or site, from its label and the paper: naive CD4+ CD45RA+ CD45RO- T cells. The TCR comes from a pool of human donors with HIV. The CDR3 protein is CASSEAWGPYNEQFF. Here is the DNA: TGTGCCAGCAGTGAAGCGTGGGGCCCCTACAATGAGCAGTTCTTC.